These 4 T cell receptor beta chains originate from one sample sequenced in a study of cytomegalovirus exposure and HLA in healthy donors. Primers: 60 Vbeta forward and 13 Jbeta reverse. Sequencing used immunoSEQ multiplex PCR; TCRdb keeps in-frame clones, though not all of them. This table has 150,000 to 200,000 clones, 84% appearing once. The sample comprised PBMCs. These receptor sequences come from a girl aged 10-17 years in good health and CMV-seropositive.

This clone appeared once. The chain couples TRBV6-1 to TRBJ1-4, with 7 bases that match TRBD1. Germline V lookup: CDR1 MNHNS, CDR2 SASEGT. The length of the CDR3 is 13 residues. V shed 2 bases, J shed 10 bases, and the junction held 4 bases outside the gene matches. CDR3 residues: CASSEIRQGKLFF. CDR3 nucleotide sequence: TGTGCCAGCAGTGAAATCCGACAGGGAAAACTGTTTTTT.

V is TRBV6-1 and J is TRBJ1-1; no clear D. In germline, CDR1 is MNHNS, CDR2 SASEGT. With 5 bases removed from V and 1 base from J, the gap between germline ends came to 8 bases. The CDR3 loop spans 13 amino acids. CDR3 sequence reads: CASSLERNTEAFF. The CDR3 region has the DNA TGTGCCAGCAGTCTCGAGAGGAACACTGAAGCTTTCTTT.

This chain uses TRBV7-9 with TRBJ2-3, with 10 positions matching TRBD2. CDR3 length: 15 residues. Germline V gene data show CDR1 as SEHNR and CDR2 as FQNEAQ (reference sequence). Germline trimming cut 0 bases from V and 4 bases from J; bases unmatched to any gene: 1. The CDR3 here is CASSLAGTSADTQYF. The CDR3 DNA reads TGTGCCAGCAGCTTAGCTGGGACTAGCGCAGATACGCAGTATTTT.

The chain links TRBV7-3 to TRBJ2-6, with 7 bases lining up with TRBD1. This CDR3 is 20 amino acids long. Germline V gene lookup returns CDR1 SGHTA and CDR2 FQGTGA. The V gene end was trimmed by 0 bases and the J gene end by 0 bases; junction bases not matched to a gene: 11. The CDR3 here is CASSLTVETGSLSGANVLTF. The DNA of the CDR3 is TGTGCCAGCAGCTTAACGGTTGAGACAGGGTCACTCTCTGGGGCCAACGTCCTGACTTTC.